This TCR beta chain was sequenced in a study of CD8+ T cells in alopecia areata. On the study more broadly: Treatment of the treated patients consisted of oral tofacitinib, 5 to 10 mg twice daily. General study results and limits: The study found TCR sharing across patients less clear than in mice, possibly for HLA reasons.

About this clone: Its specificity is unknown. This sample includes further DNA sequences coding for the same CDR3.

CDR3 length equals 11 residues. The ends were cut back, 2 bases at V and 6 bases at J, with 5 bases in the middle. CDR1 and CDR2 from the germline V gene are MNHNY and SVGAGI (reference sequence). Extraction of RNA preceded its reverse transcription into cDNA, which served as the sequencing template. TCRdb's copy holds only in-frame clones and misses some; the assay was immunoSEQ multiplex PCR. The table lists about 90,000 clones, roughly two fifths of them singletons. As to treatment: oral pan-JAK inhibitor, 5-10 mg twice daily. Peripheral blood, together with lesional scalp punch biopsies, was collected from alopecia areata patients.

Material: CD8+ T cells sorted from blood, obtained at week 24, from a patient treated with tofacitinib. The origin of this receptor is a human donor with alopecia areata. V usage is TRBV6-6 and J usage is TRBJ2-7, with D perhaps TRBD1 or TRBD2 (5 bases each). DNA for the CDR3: TGTGCCAGCAGTTACGGGGGCGAGCAGTACTTC. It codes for CASSYGGEQYF.